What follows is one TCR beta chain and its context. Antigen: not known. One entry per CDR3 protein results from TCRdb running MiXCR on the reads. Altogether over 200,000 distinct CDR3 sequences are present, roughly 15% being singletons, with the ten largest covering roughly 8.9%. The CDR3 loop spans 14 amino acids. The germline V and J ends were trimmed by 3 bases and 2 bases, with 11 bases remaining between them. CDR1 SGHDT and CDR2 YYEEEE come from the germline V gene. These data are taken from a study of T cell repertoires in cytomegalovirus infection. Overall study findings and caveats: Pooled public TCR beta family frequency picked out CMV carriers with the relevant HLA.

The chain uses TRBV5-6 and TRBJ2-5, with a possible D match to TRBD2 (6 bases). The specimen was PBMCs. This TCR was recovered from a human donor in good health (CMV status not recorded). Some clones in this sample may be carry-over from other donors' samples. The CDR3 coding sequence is TGTGCCAGCAGCTCGCTAGCGCCTCAAGAGACCCAGTACTTC. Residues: CASSSLAPQETQYF.